This passage covers 27 T cell receptor beta chains from one sample sequenced in a study of T cell repertoires in cytomegalovirus infection (dated by TCRdb to the late 2010s). The antigens for these receptors are not known. Interpreted using the paper, the treatment or condition label stands for: in vitro stimulation with specific CMV peptide epitopes to enrich CMV-specific T cells. Sequencing relied on an Illumina HiSeq 1500. TCRdb ran its own pipeline on the public reads, namely fastp trimming at Q25 and MiXCR clone calling, and kept in-frame beta chains. Duplicate CDR3 protein sequences are folded into a single record with the most common DNA and genes. The sample data list roughly 500,000 distinct CDR3 sequences, and 25% to 35% of these were observed just once. The top ten clones comprise about 17% of the sample. The sample consisted of cultured PBMCs, taken from culture after CMV antigen stimulation. These receptors were taken from a human donor in good health (CMV status not recorded). Some clones in this sample may be carry-over from other donors' samples.

This clonotype has ten or more counts. In DNA, the CDR3 is TGTGCCAGCAGCCCACCCCGAGAGACCCAGTACTTC. It codes for CASSPPRETQYF. The chain combines TRBV7-2 with TRBJ2-5; D ambiguous. V dropped 5 bases and J dropped 4 bases, with 8 bases sitting between them. Germline CDR1 and CDR2: SGHTA and FQGNSA. The CDR3 is 12 residues long.

The table lists this clonotype with many counts. The chain employs TRBV6-1 and TRBJ1-6, with 7 bases aligning to TRBD1. Germline CDR1 MNHNS, CDR2 SASEGT. The trim removed 6 bases at V and 9 bases at J, leaving 8 bases unmatched. This CDR3 region has 14 residues. The CDR3 coding sequence is TGTGCCAGCAGAGAGGGGGCAGGGGTTTCACCCCTCCACTTT. Translating it yields CASREGAGVSPLHF.

The chain has TRBV19 and TRBJ2-5, with TRBD2 matching over 7 bases. The CDR3 runs 14 residues. Germline trimming cut 4 bases from V and 5 bases from J; bases unmatched to any gene: 7. Germline CDR1 is LNHDA and CDR2 is SQIVND (reference sequence). Here the CDR3 DNA reads TGTGCCAGTAGTAGCGGGAGCGTTTGGGAGACCCAGTACTTC. Residues: CASSSGSVWETQYF.

This clonotype has just a few counts. The CDR3 DNA is TGTGCCAGCAGTTACGGCGGCGGGAGCGGAGATACGCAGTATTTT. Translation gives CASSYGGGSGDTQYF. The rearrangement uses TRBV6-6 and TRBJ2-3; 7 positions match TRBD2. The CDR3 consists of 15 residues. V gave up 2 bases and J gave up 5 bases; unmatched junction bases: 7. The germline V gene has CDR1 MNHNY and CDR2 SVGAGI (reference sequence).

This chain links TRBV7-8 with TRBJ2-7; 10 nucleotides agree with TRBD2. The CDR3 contains 18 residues. V was pared by 2 bases and J by 2 bases, with 12 bases of the junction left unmatched. The V gene's germline CDR1 is SGHVS and CDR2 FQNEAQ. CDR3 region: CASSLIQELAGRAYEQYV. The CDR3 DNA is TGTGCCAGCAGCTTAATCCAGGAACTAGCGGGAAGAGCCTACGAGCAGTACGTC.

This rearrangement joins TRBV7-8 to TRBJ1-2; no firm D call. The germline CDR1 and CDR2 sequences are SGHVS and FQNEAQ. This CDR3 comprises 15 residues. V lost 1 base to trimming and J lost 0 bases, with 9 bases between them. The CDR3 protein is CASSLVTTANYGYTF. CDR3 nucleotides: TGTGCCAGCAGCTTAGTTACAACCGCTAACTATGGCTACACCTTC.

The J gene is TRBJ1-6, the V gene TRBV7-8, with 8 bases identical to TRBD1. V dropped 5 bases and J dropped 7; count of bases not matched to a gene: 7. The CDR3 sequence is 15 residues long. Germline V CDR1 and CDR2: SGHVS, FQNEAQ. The CDR3 DNA follows: TGTGCCAGCAGCGCCGGACAGGGTCAGAATTCACCCCTCCACTTT. Protein sequence: CASSAGQGQNSPLHF.

This sequence joins TRBV5-3 and TRBJ2-3; 7 positions match TRBD2. TRBV5-3 is an ORF, and what it does is uncertain. The CDR3 is 15 residues long. Trimming cost V 8 bases and J 1 base; bases outside gene matches: 10. The CDR3 sequence: CASSPEAGGTDTQYF. CDR3 in DNA: TGTGCCAGCAGCCCGGAGGCGGGGGGCACAGATACGCAGTATTTT.

This chain connects TRBV7-2 to TRBJ1-3, with D unclear. The germline gives CDR1 SGHTA, CDR2 FQGNSA. Deletions cut 4 bases from V and 4 bases from J, with 8 bases between. CDR3 length equals 13 residues. The CDR3 DNA reads TGTGCCAGCAGCTCAAACGAAGGAAACACCATATATTTT. Residues: CASSSNEGNTIYF.

This clonotype appeared a few times. The V and J genes are TRBV7-6 and TRBJ2-5; weak D call: TRBD1 (5 bases). V gave up 2 bases and J gave up 6 bases, with 13 bases separating them. The CDR3 covers 14 residues. Germline loops: CDR1 SGHVS, CDR2 FNYEAQ. The CDR3 protein is CASSLWSQDKTQYF. Written as DNA, the CDR3 is TGTGCCAGCAGCTTATGGTCTCAGGACAAGACCCAGTACTTC.

This clonotype was picked up many times. The chain has TRBV6-2 or TRBV6-3 and TRBJ1-1, with no clear D. V was clipped by 5 bases and J by 2 bases, with 9 bases between them. The CDR3 extends over 13 amino acids. From germline, CDR1 is MNHEY and CDR2 SVGEGT. The DNA of the CDR3 is TGTGCCAGCAGTGCAGACACCAACACTGAAGCTTTCTTT. Translating gives CASSADTNTEAFF.

This clonotype was recorded a few times. This chain connects TRBV28 to TRBJ2-7; D is uncertain. The length of the CDR3 is 16 residues. The germline CDR1 and CDR2 sequences are MDHEN and SYDVKM. Trimming took 8 bases from V and 1 from J, leaving 21 bases between them. DNA of the CDR3: TGTGCCAGCCTGGGTCAGGATATCAAGCATTCCTACGAGCAGTACTTC. It specifies CASLGQDIKHSYEQYF.

The chain recombines TRBV11-3 with TRBJ2-3, with D possibly matching TRBD2 (5 bases). This CDR3 is built from 15 residues. Trimming left V 1 base short and J 5 bases short, with 13 bases between. The germline CDR1 and CDR2 sequences are SGHNT and YENEEA. The CDR3 nucleotides are TGTGCCAGCAGCTTAGGAGGGAATGAGAGAGATACGCAGTATTTT. Encoded protein: CASSLGGNERDTQYF.

This chain links TRBV9 with TRBJ2-5, with D unclear. The CDR3 consists of 12 residues. V lost 2 bases to trimming and J lost 5 bases, with 7 bases between them. Germline CDR1 reads SGDLS; CDR2 reads YYNGEE. The CDR3 DNA is TGTGCCAGCAGCGTGCTTGGTGAGACCCAGTACTTC. It is translated as CASSVLGETQYF.

The V gene is TRBV29-1, the J gene TRBJ1-1; 10 positions match TRBD1. Germline assignment: CDR1 SQVTM and CDR2 ANQGSEA. The CDR3 length is 11 residues. J lost 12 bases, V lost 2 bases, and 3 bases had no gene match. The CDR3 nucleotides are TGCAGCGTTGAAAGGGACAGGGGACCTTTCTTT. It specifies CSVERDRGPFF.

The chain employs TRBV2 and TRBJ2-1, with D perhaps matching TRBD1 or TRBD2 (5 bases each). There are 13 residues in the CDR3. The V and J ends lost 4 bases and 9 bases respectively, with 13 bases between them. Per the germline V gene, CDR1 is SNHLY and CDR2 is FYNNEI. CDR3 bases: TGTGCCAGCAGTGCTTCACTTGGGACTGAGCAGTTCTTC. Translation: CASSASLGTEQFF.

V usage is TRBV12-3 or TRBV12-4 and J usage is TRBJ1-4; D gene unclear. The CDR3 sequence is 15 residues long. V dropped 5 bases and J dropped 5 bases, with 15 bases sitting between them. The chain's CDR3 is CASSTFRTGNEKLFF. The DNA for the CDR3 is TGTGCCAGCAGTACATTTCGGACGGGGAATGAAAAACTGTTTTTT.

The rearrangement links TRBV20-1 to TRBJ1-1; maybe TRBD1 (6 bases). Trimming cost V 6 bases and J 3 bases, with 20 bases left between them. The germline V gene encodes CDR1 DFQATT and CDR2 SNEGSKA (reference sequence). The CDR3 loop spans 15 amino acids. The CDR3 bases are TGCAGTGCACTAGGACAGCCCCGGGGACACACTGAAGCTTTCTTT. This translates into CSALGQPRGHTEAFF.

This chain joins TRBV18 and TRBJ2-5; D is perhaps TRBD1 or TRBD2 (6 bases each). Germline lookup yields CDR1 KGHSH and CDR2 LQKENI. Trimming removed 5 bases from V and 4 bases from J, with 17 bases in between. This CDR3 is built from 15 residues. The CDR3 DNA reads TGTGCCAGCTCATTCAGTACACAGGGAGGAGAGACCCAGTACTTC. Protein: CASSFSTQGGETQYF.

This chain uses TRBV19 with TRBJ1-1; D remains unclear. The V end was cut by 6 bases, the J end by 1 base, with 6 bases between. This CDR3 spans 12 amino acids. Germline V gives CDR1 LNHDA, CDR2 SQIVND (reference sequence). CDR3 loop: CASRLSNTEAFF. The DNA of the CDR3 is TGTGCCAGTAGACTGTCGAACACTGAAGCTTTCTTT.

The rearrangement joins TRBV19 to TRBJ2-3, with D possibly being TRBD1 (6 bases). The CDR3 is 17 residues long. Germline V gene sequence: CDR1 LNHDA, CDR2 SQIVND (reference sequence). The germline V and J ends were trimmed by 0 bases and 0 bases, with 13 bases remaining between them. In DNA form, the CDR3 reads TGTGCCAGTAGTATAGATCATCGGACAGCGAGCACAGATACGCAGTATTTT. It is translated as CASSIDHRTASTDTQYF.

V and J are TRBV6-2 or TRBV6-3 and TRBJ2-5; 9 nucleotides line up with TRBD2. Germline-derived CDR1 and CDR2 are MNHEY and SVGEGT. The CDR3 is 16 amino acids. J lost 3 bases, V lost 0 bases, and 5 bases had no gene match. The CDR3: CASSYSISGRKETQYF. The CDR3 DNA reads as TGTGCCAGCAGTTACTCGATCAGCGGGAGGAAAGAGACCCAGTACTTC.

The CDR3 DNA reads as TGTGCCAGTACTCGAGAGGTAAACTCTGGGGCCAACGTCCTGACTTTC. This sequence encodes CASTREVNSGANVLTF. The rearrangement joins TRBV19 to TRBJ2-6; D not resolved. Germline CDR1 LNHDA, CDR2 SQIVND (reference sequence). V shed 7 bases and J shed 0 bases, with 13 bases lying between them. CDR3 length equals 16 residues.

This clonotype was recorded at least ten times. The V gene is TRBV7-2, the J gene TRBJ1-5; tentative D call: TRBD1 (5 bases). Germline CDR1 and CDR2: SGHTA and FQGNSA. The CDR3 contains 14 residues. Between the trimmed V and J ends, which lost 1 base and 6 bases, there was a span of 10 bases. CDR3 DNA: TGTGCCAGCAGCTTAGGGCAGGGCCCTCAGCCCCAGCATTTT. Translated, it gives CASSLGQGPQPQHF.

This clonotype was recorded at least ten times. The rearrangement joins TRBV7-2 to TRBJ2-1; TRBD1 aligns across 8 bases. CDR1 is SGHTA and CDR2 is FQGNSA in the germline V gene. The V segment lost 5 bases and the J segment 4 bases; nucleotides outside the gene matches: 4. The CDR3 has 14 residues. CDR3 amino acids: CASSNRQGYNEQFF. The CDR3 nucleotides read TGTGCCAGCAGCAACCGACAGGGGTACAATGAGCAGTTCTTC.

Remarks on this clonotype: This may stem from a read error, because a much larger clone lies one nucleotide away. The chain combines TRBV11-2 with TRBJ1-2, with 7 bases identical to TRBD1. This CDR3 is 13 amino acids long. The junction had 1 base not matched to a gene; V was cut back by 3 bases and J by 3 bases. The germline CDR1 and CDR2 sequences are SGHAT and FQNNGV. For the CDR3, the DNA is TGTGCCAGCAGCTTGACAGGGTACTATGGCTACACCTTC. Amino acid sequence: CASSLTGYYGYTF.

This clonotype has at least ten counts. The J gene is TRBJ1-2, the V gene TRBV7-9; 7 bases are a match to TRBD1. The CDR3 is 14 residues long. In germline, CDR1 is SEHNR, CDR2 FQNEAQ (reference sequence). J lost 1 base, V lost 7 bases, and 6 bases had no gene match. CDR3 sequence reads: CASTLDRINYGYTF. The CDR3 nucleotides read TGTGCCAGCACCCTGGACAGGATTAACTATGGCTACACCTTC.